Below, one T cell receptor beta chain is given with its context. Antigen specificity is unknown. Overlapping HIV-1 Gag 15-mer peptides at 0.8 to 1 ug per peptide per mL were used. Sorting of responding CD4+ T cells relied on upregulated CD40 ligand together with CD69. The entry originates in a study of persistence of HIV-infected CD4 T cells. Whole-study context: Blood samples, up to roughly 180 mL, came from multiple time points, except a couple of leukapheresis donors sampled once.

V lost 3 bases and J 4 bases, leaving 10 bases between the germline ends. The CDR3 is 13 residues long. Germline lookup yields CDR1 LGHDT and CDR2 YNNKEL (reference sequence). Study outcomes and limitations: TCRbeta richness was lower in CMV- and Gag-responding cells than in anti-CD3/anti-CD28-responding cells.

The immunoSEQ assay was version 4, run in survey mode. Produced via immunoSEQ multiplex PCR; TCRdb's table is partial and in-frame only. The sample consists of about 32,000 clones, 60% to 75% of them appearing once. This rearrangement joins TRBV3-1 (or the pseudogene TRBV3-2) to TRBJ2-7; tentative D call: TRBD1 (6 bases). The receptor's source is an adult man with HIV who was CMV-seropositive. Sequenced material: CD4+ T cells sorted from PBMCs after 18-hour stimulation, taken from a patient who received antiretroviral therapy. CDR3 nucleotide sequence: TGTGCCAGCAGCCACACACAGGGTTACGAGCAGTACTTC. Its translation is CASSHTQGYEQYF.